Here is one TCR beta chain with its context. The V gene lost 4 bases and the J gene lost 5 bases, with 11 bases spanning the gap. This CDR3 contains 13 residues. CDR1 and CDR2 from the germline V gene are LNHDA and SQIVND (reference sequence). This record belongs to a study of blood T cell repertoires in COVID-19. TCRdb keeps only in-frame clones here, not all; method: immunoSEQ multiplex PCR. Counted here are about 54,000 clones, 90% occurring once; the ten biggest clones make up about 8.6%. This rearrangement joins TRBV19 to TRBJ2-5; no firm D call. The sequenced sample consisted of peripheral blood. This receptor was obtained from a woman between 35 and 50 years old with active COVID-19. The CDR3 sequence: CASSSDTQETQYF. CDR3 in DNA: TGTGCCAGTAGTAGTGACACTCAGGAGACCCAGTACTTC.